The rows below give T cell receptor beta chains drawn from one sample of a study of early T cells in non-severe SARS-CoV-2 infection. TCRdb processed the 5' RACE reads anew with MiXCR; each CDR3 protein has one entry. Of more than 55,000 distinct CDR3 sequences in the sample, about an eighth were seen once. Material for sequencing was whole blood. The receptors shown here come from an adult who was a healthcare worker with PCR-confirmed SARS-CoV-2 infection or an uninfected control (not recorded which). CDR3s include the opening cysteine and the closing phenylalanine or tryptophan. The D gene is left open where the match is weak. The size of a clone is reported for some rows only, either as once, few or many, or as a class for expanded clones.

V	D	size	J	DNA	CDR3
TRBV27	NA	once	TRBJ1-1	TGTGCCAGCAAGGAGGGGTTGAACACTGAAGCTTTCTTT	CASKEGLNTEAFF
TRBV7-3	NA	NA	TRBJ2-6	TGTGCCAGCAGCTTTTTTGATGGGGCCAACGTCCTGACTTTC	CASSFFDGANVLTF
TRBV18	NA	few	TRBJ2-1	TGTGCCAGCTCACCGCGACTAGGCGTCGACAATGAGCAGTTCTTC	CASSPRLGVDNEQFF
TRBV12-3/TRBV12-4	TRBD1	few	TRBJ2-1	TGTGCCTCCAGAGTTCAACAGGGGGCAGGAGAGCAGTTCTTC	CASRVQQGAGEQFF
TRBV29-1	NA	NA	TRBJ1-2	TGCAGCGCACTCCGGGACCCCACTAACTATGGCTACACCTTC	CSALRDPTNYGYTF
TRBV28	TRBD1	NA	TRBJ1-2	TGTGCCAGCAGTTCGACAGGGGGGAAACCTCGATCCTTC	CASSSTGGKPRSF
TRBV19	TRBD2	many	TRBJ2-3	TGTGCCAGTAGTTTCTCAGCGGGGACCTACACAGATACGCAGTATTTT	CASSFSAGTYTDTQYF
TRBV9	TRBD2	NA	TRBJ2-3	TGTGCCAGCAGCGGGGGGACTAGCGGTAACACAGATACGCAGTATTTT	CASSGGTSGNTDTQYF
TRBV29-1	NA	NA	TRBJ2-7	TGCAGCGTTGTCTTGGCAGTTAGCTCCTACGAGCAGTACTTC	CSVVLAVSSYEQYF
TRBV5-1	NA	few	TRBJ2-3	TGCGCCAGCAGCGTGGCCCCGAGAGGAGATTTCACAGATACGCAGTATTTT	CASSVAPRGDFTDTQYF
TRBV29-1	TRBD1	few	TRBJ1-1	TGCAGCGTTGTGGGACAGGGTTTCACTGAAGCTTTCTTT	CSVVGQGFTEAFF
TRBV7-8	TRBD1	few	TRBJ2-1	TGTGCCAGCAGCTTAAGAGTATCGAAAACAGGGGCCTACAATGAGCAGTTCTTC	CASSLRVSKTGAYNEQFF
TRBV5-5	NA	NA	TRBJ2-2	TGTGCCAGCAGCCACACGGGGTGGATCGCGAACACCGGGGAGCTGTTTTTT	CASSHTGWIANTGELFF
TRBV7-7	NA	many	TRBJ1-1	TGTGCCAGCAGCTGTGGGGGAATCAAAGCTTTCTTT	CASSCGGIKAFF
TRBV29-1	NA	many	TRBJ2-5	TGCAGCGCGGAAGAAAATTCGGAGACCCAGTACTTC	CSAEENSETQYF
TRBV5-1	NA	many	TRBJ1-4	TGCGCCAGCAGCGACGGGGCTGGGGCGAAAAAACTGTTTTTT	CASSDGAGAKKLFF